This T cell receptor (beta chain) appears in the sequencing data of a study of control samples from healthy donors and cancer patients. Assay used: immunoSEQ multiplex PCR; TCRdb lists only in-frame clones, some missing. This table holds approximately 150,000 clones, 93% found once. Between the trimmed V and J ends, which lost 4 bases and 7 bases, there was a span of 17 bases. Germline V gene data show CDR1 as SGHDT and CDR2 as YYEEEE. This CDR3 region has 14 residues. Sample: blood. This clonotype originated in a young man in good health. This chain uses TRBV5-6 with TRBJ1-2; D is unclear. The chain's CDR3 is CASSRTDYSTGYTF. DNA for the CDR3: TGTGCCAGCAGCCGCACGGACTACTCGACTGGCTACACCTTC.